Below, one TCR beta chain is given with its context. Antigen specificity is unknown. Sequencing used immunoSEQ multiplex PCR; TCRdb keeps in-frame clones, though not all of them. The sample lists fewer than 65,000 clones, 82% occurring once. These data originate in a study of OX40 agonist ivuxolimab in advanced cancers. About the study: Three partial responders included one hepatocellular carcinoma patient and two cutaneous melanoma patients. Findings of the study overall: Some nonresponders additionally presented with little normalized T-cell clonal expansion. In general, CD8+ T cells held more expanded clones than CD4+ did, on average. At 0.1 to 3.0 mg/kg, CD4+ and CD8+ blood T cells expanded clonally by week 6.

The V gene's germline CDR1 is SGHNT and CDR2 YENEEA. The V and J ends lost 1 base and 0 bases respectively, with 7 bases between them. There are 15 residues in the CDR3. The chain carries TRBV11-3 and TRBJ2-1, with unresolved D. This TCR was recovered from an adult with an advanced solid tumor such as melanoma, head and neck, liver or kidney cancer. The sample consisted of CD4+ or CD8+ T cells sorted from blood, taken in a trial of the OX40 agonist ivuxolimab. The CDR3 is CASSLGSGSYNEQFF. CDR3 in DNA: TGTGCCAGCAGCTTAGGATCCGGCTCCTACAATGAGCAGTTCTTC.